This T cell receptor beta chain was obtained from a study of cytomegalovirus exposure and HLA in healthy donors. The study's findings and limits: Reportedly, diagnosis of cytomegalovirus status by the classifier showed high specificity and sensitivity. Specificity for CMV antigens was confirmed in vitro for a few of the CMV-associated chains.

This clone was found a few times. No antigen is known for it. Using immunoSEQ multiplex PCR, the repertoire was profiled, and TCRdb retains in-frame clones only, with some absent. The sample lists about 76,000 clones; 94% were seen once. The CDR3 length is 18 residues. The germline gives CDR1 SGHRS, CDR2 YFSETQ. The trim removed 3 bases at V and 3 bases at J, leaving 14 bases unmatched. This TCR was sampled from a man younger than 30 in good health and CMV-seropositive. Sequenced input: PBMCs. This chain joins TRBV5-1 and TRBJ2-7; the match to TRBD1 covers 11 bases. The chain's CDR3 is CASSSVVLDRGLGYEQYF. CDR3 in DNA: TGCGCCAGCAGCTCCGTCGTGTTGGACAGGGGGCTAGGCTACGAGCAGTACTTC.